This is a list of T cell receptor beta chains from one sample in a study of cytomegalovirus exposure and HLA in healthy donors. Sequencing was performed with immunoSEQ multiplex PCR; in TCRdb, only in-frame clones are kept and a portion is missing. The ten top clones account for 1.5% to 2%, within a sample of 150,000 or so clones. The sample was PBMCs. Receptors originate from a man aged 18 to 30 in good health and CMV-seronegative. CDR3s include the opening cysteine and the closing phenylalanine or tryptophan. The order of the fields is V gene, J gene, D gene, CDR3 protein, CDR3 DNA. The D gene is left open where the match is weak.

V gene: TRBV18; J gene: TRBJ2-1; D gene: TRBD2; CDR3 protein: CASSPPTLPGGYNEQFF; CDR3 DNA: TGTGCCAGCTCACCACCCACCCTGCCGGGAGGGTACAATGAGCAGTTCTTC
V gene: TRBV28; J gene: TRBJ1-3; D gene: -; CDR3 protein: CASSLGSLGGNTIYF; CDR3 DNA: TGTGCCAGCAGTCTGGGGAGTTTAGGTGGAAACACCATATATTTT
V gene: TRBV4-2; J gene: TRBJ2-7; D gene: TRBD2; CDR3 protein: CASSQNRDYSYEQYF; CDR3 DNA: TGTGCCAGCAGCCAAAACCGGGACTACTCCTACGAGCAGTACTTC
V gene: TRBV28; J gene: TRBJ2-6; D gene: -; CDR3 protein: CASSSFWAPGLRVLTF; CDR3 DNA: TGTGCCAGCAGTTCCTTTTGGGCCCCAGGTCTTCGTGTCCTGACTTTC
V gene: TRBV29-1; J gene: TRBJ1-1; D gene: -; CDR3 protein: CSVDVSGTEAFF; CDR3 DNA: TGCAGCGTTGACGTGAGTGGTACTGAAGCTTTCTTT
V gene: TRBV27; J gene: TRBJ2-3; D gene: TRBD2; CDR3 protein: CATKLAEITDTQYF; CDR3 DNA: TGTGCCACAAAACTAGCGGAGATAACAGATACGCAGTATTTT
V gene: TRBV11-3; J gene: TRBJ2-2; D gene: TRBD2; CDR3 protein: CASAKSGDNTGELFF; CDR3 DNA: TGTGCCAGCGCAAAAAGCGGGGACAACACCGGGGAGCTGTTTTTT
V gene: TRBV13; J gene: TRBJ2-7; D gene: -; CDR3 protein: CASRTNRATYEQYF; CDR3 DNA: TGTGCCAGCAGAACTAACAGGGCAACCTACGAGCAGTACTTC
V gene: TRBV27; J gene: TRBJ1-4; D gene: -; CDR3 protein: CASSRKAGEKLFF; CDR3 DNA: TGTGCCAGCAGTCGCAAAGCAGGTGAAAAACTGTTTTTT
V gene: TRBV5-6; J gene: TRBJ2-7; D gene: -; CDR3 protein: CASSIGRWSEQYF; CDR3 DNA: TGTGCCAGCAGCATCGGCCGGTGGAGCGAGCAGTACTTC
V gene: TRBV29-1; J gene: TRBJ1-5; D gene: TRBD1; CDR3 protein: CSVEPGQDQPQHF; CDR3 DNA: TGCAGCGTTGAACCGGGACAGGATCAGCCCCAGCATTTT
V gene: TRBV4-3; J gene: TRBJ2-5; D gene: TRBD1; CDR3 protein: CASSQDRGRGKSGEQYF; CDR3 DNA: TGCGCCAGCAGCCAAGATCGAGGCAGGGGGAAATCGGGTGAGCAGTACTTC
V gene: TRBV10-3; J gene: TRBJ2-7; D gene: -; CDR3 protein: CAISEINEQYF; CDR3 DNA: TGTGCCATCAGTGAAATTAACGAGCAGTACTTC
V gene: TRBV11-2; J gene: TRBJ1-1; D gene: -; CDR3 protein: CASRYISMNTEAFF; CDR3 DNA: TGTGCCAGCAGATATATTAGCATGAACACTGAAGCTTTCTTT
V gene: TRBV11-2; J gene: TRBJ2-7; D gene: TRBD1; CDR3 protein: CASSLEGGTGLYEQYF; CDR3 DNA: TGTGCCAGCAGCCTGGAAGGTGGGACAGGGCTTTACGAGCAGTACTTC
V gene: TRBV27; J gene: TRBJ2-2; D gene: TRBD2; CDR3 protein: CASRGGAGLGLVTTGELFF; CDR3 DNA: TGTGCCAGCAGGGGGGGTGCAGGTTTGGGACTAGTTACCACCGGGGAGCTGTTTTTT
V gene: TRBV7-9; J gene: TRBJ2-7; D gene: TRBD1; CDR3 protein: CASSLPRDRGPYEQYF; CDR3 DNA: TGTGCCAGCAGCTTACCCCGGGACAGGGGACCGTACGAGCAGTACTTC
V gene: TRBV28; J gene: TRBJ1-3; D gene: -; CDR3 protein: CASTPLGGGKNTTYF; CDR3 DNA: TGTGCCAGCACCCCACTTGGGGGCGGAAAGAACACCACATATTTT
V gene: TRBV10-3; J gene: TRBJ2-1; D gene: TRBD2; CDR3 protein: CAISEASGDYNEQFF; CDR3 DNA: TGTGCCATCAGTGAGGCTAGCGGGGACTACAATGAGCAGTTCTTC
V gene: TRBV4-3; J gene: TRBJ2-3; D gene: -; CDR3 protein: CASSQEFQGHGTDTQYF; CDR3 DNA: TGCGCCAGCAGCCAAGAATTCCAGGGGCATGGCACAGATACGCAGTATTTT
V gene: TRBV5-1; J gene: TRBJ2-7; D gene: TRBD1; CDR3 protein: CASSLLGTGAYEQYF; CDR3 DNA: TGCGCCAGCAGCTTACTGGGGACAGGGGCCTACGAGCAGTACTTC
V gene: TRBV5-1; J gene: TRBJ2-1; D gene: -; CDR3 protein: CASSWTDSSYNEQFF; CDR3 DNA: TGCGCCAGCAGCTGGACAGACAGCTCCTACAATGAGCAGTTCTTC
V gene: TRBV6-1; J gene: TRBJ2-7; D gene: -; CDR3 protein: CAIHTAEQYF; CDR3 DNA: TGTGCCATTCATACAGCTGAGCAGTACTTC
V gene: TRBV7-2; J gene: TRBJ2-2; D gene: -; CDR3 protein: CASSLLLAQSSNTGELFF; CDR3 DNA: TGTGCCAGCAGCTTATTACTAGCCCAATCTTCGAACACCGGGGAGCTGTTTTTT
V gene: TRBV30; J gene: TRBJ1-3; D gene: TRBD1; CDR3 protein: CAWNRGSAGNTIYF; CDR3 DNA: TGTGCCTGGAACAGGGGATCAGCTGGAAACACCATATATTTT
V gene: TRBV7-2; J gene: TRBJ2-7; D gene: -; CDR3 protein: CASSLGQSPYEQYF; CDR3 DNA: TGTGCCAGCAGCCTAGGACAGAGTCCCTACGAGCAGTACTTC
V gene: TRBV6-5; J gene: TRBJ2-5; D gene: TRBD2; CDR3 protein: CASKLAGEETQYF; CDR3 DNA: TGTGCCAGCAAGCTAGCGGGGGAAGAGACCCAGTACTTC
V gene: TRBV6-5; J gene: TRBJ1-1; D gene: -; CDR3 protein: CASSLLVRATEAFF; CDR3 DNA: TGTGCCAGCAGCTTACTCGTGAGGGCCACTGAAGCTTTCTTT
V gene: TRBV27; J gene: TRBJ2-7; D gene: TRBD2; CDR3 protein: CASSLILNSGTSYEQYF; CDR3 DNA: TGTGCCAGCAGTTTAATCCTAAATTCCGGGACTAGCTACGAGCAGTACTTC
V gene: TRBV5-6; J gene: TRBJ1-1; D gene: -; CDR3 protein: CASSSFVETGGAFF; CDR3 DNA: TGTGCCAGCAGCTCCTTTGTCGAGACAGGTGGGGCTTTCTTT
V gene: TRBV21-1; J gene: TRBJ2-5; D gene: -; CDR3 protein: CASRGQGEVRETQYF; CDR3 DNA: TGTGCCAGCAGAGGACAGGGAGAGGTCCGAGAGACCCAGTACTTC
V gene: TRBV21-1; J gene: TRBJ1-5; D gene: -; CDR3 protein: CASSIRQGEVLKTQPQHF; CDR3 DNA: TGTGCCAGCAGCATTCGACAGGGGGAAGTGTTGAAAACTCAGCCCCAGCATTTT
V gene: TRBV5-6; J gene: TRBJ1-1; D gene: -; CDR3 protein: CASSETGFGYTEAFF; CDR3 DNA: TGTGCCAGCAGCGAGACAGGCTTCGGTTACACTGAAGCTTTCTTT
V gene: TRBV28; J gene: TRBJ2-7; D gene: -; CDR3 protein: CASSFRGLVYEQYF; CDR3 DNA: TGTGCCAGCAGTTTCCGGGGGTTGGTCTACGAGCAGTACTTC
V gene: TRBV2; J gene: TRBJ1-6; D gene: -; CDR3 protein: CASSDIELQSPLHF; CDR3 DNA: TGTGCCAGCAGTGATATCGAGCTACAGTCACCCCTCCACTTT
V gene: TRBV27; J gene: TRBJ2-7; D gene: -; CDR3 protein: CASSLGRTYEQYF; CDR3 DNA: TGTGCCAGCAGTTTAGGCAGGACCTACGAGCAGTACTTC
V gene: TRBV2; J gene: TRBJ1-4; D gene: TRBD1; CDR3 protein: CASSEQGGAEKLFF; CDR3 DNA: TGTGCCAGCAGTGAACAGGGGGGTGCTGAAAAACTGTTTTTT
V gene: TRBV5-4; J gene: TRBJ1-2; D gene: TRBD1; CDR3 protein: CASTPGGFYGYTF; CDR3 DNA: TGTGCCAGCACCCCAGGGGGATTCTATGGCTACACCTTC
V gene: TRBV6-5; J gene: TRBJ2-5; D gene: TRBD2; CDR3 protein: CASSYSGRKETQYF; CDR3 DNA: TGTGCCAGCAGTTACAGCGGGAGAAAAGAGACCCAGTACTTC
V gene: TRBV7-9; J gene: TRBJ1-1; D gene: TRBD1; CDR3 protein: CASSPNGTALTEAFF; CDR3 DNA: TGTGCCAGCAGCCCCAACGGGACAGCACTCACTGAAGCTTTCTTT
V gene: TRBV4-3; J gene: TRBJ1-4; D gene: -; CDR3 protein: CASSPQDTDEKLFF; CDR3 DNA: TGCGCCAGCAGCCCCCAGGACACGGATGAAAAACTGTTTTTT
V gene: TRBV9; J gene: TRBJ2-7; D gene: TRBD2; CDR3 protein: CASSPLSGGRDEQYF; CDR3 DNA: TGTGCCAGCAGCCCCCTCTCGGGGGGGAGGGACGAGCAGTACTTC